This entry features one TCR beta chain sequence. This entry belongs to a study of OX40 agonist ivuxolimab in advanced cancers. The method was immunoSEQ multiplex PCR; TCRdb's version includes in-frame clones alone and lacks a portion of them. The sample lists some 74,000 clones, about 87% occurring once. CDR1 and CDR2 from the germline V gene are SGHTA and FQGNSA. This CDR3 has 14 residues. V was trimmed by 1 base and J by 0 bases, leaving 4 bases between them. Material: CD4+ or CD8+ T cells sorted from blood, obtained in a trial of the OX40 agonist ivuxolimab. The gene calls are TRBV7-2 and TRBJ1-3, with D unresolved. This TCR came from an adult with an advanced solid tumor such as melanoma, head and neck, liver or kidney cancer. CDR3 DNA: TGTGCCAGCAGCTTAGACCCCTCTGGAAACACCATATATTTT. Its protein is CASSLDPSGNTIYF.